Each of the 31 T cell receptor beta chains below was sequenced from the same sample in a study of T cell clones after liver transplantation. Produced via immunoSEQ multiplex PCR; TCRdb's table is partial and in-frame only. The table includes some 60,000 clones, 70% to 80% detected once. The source material was CD4+ T cells from blood, sampled before liver transplant. These receptor sequences come from a human donor who received a liver transplant.

This chain uses TRBV28 with TRBJ2-7, with D unclear. Germline V gene sequence: CDR1 MDHEN, CDR2 SYDVKM. This CDR3 region has 14 residues. V lost 6 bases and J lost 1, with 13 bases in between. The CDR3 region has the DNA TGTGCCAGCAGCGATCTGCGGAGATCCTACGAGCAGTACTTC. This gives the protein CASSDLRRSYEQYF.

The V gene is TRBV7-3, the J gene TRBJ1-4; the match to TRBD1 covers 10 bases. Looked up from germline, CDR1 is SGHTA and CDR2 is FQGTGA. The trim removed 4 bases at V and 7 bases at J, leaving 3 bases unmatched. The CDR3 runs to 14 residues. The CDR3 region is CASSSGQGFEKLFF. CDR3 nucleotides: TGTGCCAGCAGCTCGGGACAGGGGTTTGAAAAACTGTTTTTT.

The chain combines TRBV7-6 with TRBJ2-7; perhaps TRBD2 as D (5 bases). Trimming cost V 5 bases and J 2 bases, with 16 bases left between them. The CDR3 is made up of 15 amino acids. In germline, CDR1 is SGHVS, CDR2 FNYEAQ. The CDR3 nucleotides read TGTGCCAGCAGCCCCACCGGGAACACCCCCTACGAGCAGTACTTC. Residues: CASSPTGNTPYEQYF.

V usage is TRBV5-1 and J usage is TRBJ1-4, with 10 nucleotides matching TRBD1. The CDR3 is made up of 16 amino acids. Germline values: CDR1 SGHRS, CDR2 YFSETQ. Trimming took 3 bases from V and 8 from J; bases not matched to a gene: 10. Here the CDR3 reads CASSYSPGTGEEKLFF. The CDR3 nucleotides are TGCGCCAGCAGCTATAGCCCCGGGACAGGGGAAGAAAAACTGTTTTTT. The variable domain in full, with the rest retrieved from reference TRBV5-1 and TRBJ1-4, is KAGVTQTPRYLIKTRGQQVTLSCSPISGHRSVSWYQQTPGQGLQFLFEYFSETQRNKGNFPGRFSGRQFSNSRSEMNVSTLELGDSALYLCASSYSPGTGEEKLFFGSGTQLSVL.

This rearrangement joins TRBV5-4 to TRBJ2-3, with 9 bases fitting TRBD1. The germline V gene has CDR1 SGHNT and CDR2 YYREEE (reference sequence). V was clipped by 1 base and J by 5 bases; unmatched bases: 5. The CDR3 loop spans 15 amino acids. The CDR3: CASSLTGTGRDTQYF. DNA of the CDR3: TGTGCCAGCAGCTTGACCGGGACAGGGAGAGATACGCAGTATTTT.

The chain is built from TRBV21-1 and TRBJ1-2. TRBV21-1 has pseudogene status. This CDR3 contains 15 residues. This CDR3 reads CASSKIQGGSHGYTF. The CDR3 bases are TGTGCCAGCAGCAAAATTCAGGGAGGGAGCCATGGCTACACCTTC.

This chain uses TRBV29-1 with TRBJ1-2; 7 bases match TRBD1. CDR1 SQVTM and CDR2 ANQGSEA come from the germline V gene. The CDR3 spans 12 residues. Trimming at V came to 6 bases and at J to 5 bases, leaving 6 bases not matched to a gene. The DNA for the CDR3 is TGCAGCGTAGCACAGGGGTCGTATGGCTACACCTTC. Translated, it gives CSVAQGSYGYTF.

The chain carries TRBV5-1 and TRBJ1-4; TRBD1 matches at 10 bases. Per the germline V gene, CDR1 is SGHRS and CDR2 is YFSETQ. The CDR3 is made up of 16 amino acids. J lost 7 bases, V lost 4 bases, and 10 bases had no gene match. The CDR3 is CASSADRDRGGEKLFF. The DNA of the CDR3 is TGCGCCAGCAGCGCAGACCGGGACAGGGGTGGTGAAAAACTGTTTTTT.

This clone was recorded only once. CDR3 DNA: TGTGCCAGCTCCCGCGGACTGCAGTTGGATACGCAGTATTTT. Amino acid sequence: CASSRGLQLDTQYF. The chain combines TRBV18 with TRBJ2-3; maybe TRBD2 (5 bases). The length of the CDR3 is 14 residues. The ends were cut back, 6 bases at V and 6 bases at J, with 16 bases in the middle. CDR1 is KGHSH, CDR2 LQKENI, per germline.

The chain is built from TRBV19 and TRBJ1-4, with TRBD1 identical over 8 bases. Germline V CDR1 and CDR2: LNHDA, SQIVND (reference sequence). The V and J ends lost 4 bases and 7 bases, in that order; junction bases with no gene match: 11. This CDR3 is 16 amino acids long. Here the CDR3 reads CASSKDRADSGEKLFF. The CDR3, as DNA: TGTGCCAGTAGTAAGGACAGGGCGGATAGTGGTGAAAAACTGTTTTTT.

This clone was seen a handful of times. CDR3 in DNA: TGTGCCAGCAGCTTAGATCGTACAGATACGCAGTATTTT. It encodes CASSLDRTDTQYF. The J gene is TRBJ2-3, the V gene TRBV7-6; D is uncertain. The V gene lost 1 base and the J gene lost 3 bases, with 5 bases spanning the gap. The germline V gene has CDR1 SGHVS and CDR2 FNYEAQ. This CDR3 has 13 residues.

The CDR3 nucleotides read TGTGCCAGCAGTGACTCCGCGGGGGGGCCCAATGAGCAGTTCTTC. It translates to CASSDSAGGPNEQFF. This chain uses TRBV6-4 with TRBJ2-1; 9 bases match TRBD2. The J segment lost 6 bases and the V segment lost 0 bases, leaving 3 bases of the junction unmatched. The CDR3 contains 15 residues. Germline V gene data show CDR1 as MRHNA and CDR2 as SNTAGT.

The chain joins TRBV2 to TRBJ1-5; TRBD1 might be the D (5 bases). Per germline, CDR1 SNHLY and CDR2 FYNNEI. This CDR3 region has 15 residues. Trimming took 2 bases from V and 5 from J, leaving 13 bases between them. CDR3 coding DNA: TGTGCCAGCAGTGAACTACGGGGGGAAGATCAGCCCCAGCATTTT. It codes for CASSELRGEDQPQHF.

This chain joins TRBV5-4 and TRBJ2-3; 12 bases map to TRBD1. Germline lookup yields CDR1 SGHNT and CDR2 YYREEE (reference sequence). The J segment lost 6 bases and the V segment lost 4 bases, leaving 3 bases of the junction unmatched. The length of the CDR3 is 14 residues. The CDR3 DNA sequence: TGTGCCAGCAGCCGGGACAGGGGGCAGGATACGCAGTATTTT. This sequence encodes CASSRDRGQDTQYF.

This clone was detected a few times. The chain couples TRBV10-3 to TRBJ2-3, with TRBD2 matching over 10 bases. Germline CDR1 reads ENHRY; CDR2 reads SYGVKD. The CDR3 is made up of 15 amino acids. The V segment lost 6 bases and the J segment 2 bases; nucleotides outside the gene matches: 5. The CDR3 region has the DNA TGTGCCATCAGGCTTAGCGGGGGGATCACAGATACGCAGTATTTT. It codes for CAIRLSGGITDTQYF.

This sequence joins TRBV10-3 and TRBJ2-7; 11 nucleotides match TRBD1. The CDR3 is 14 amino acids. V gave up 10 bases and J gave up 4 bases; unmatched junction bases: 9. CDR1 and CDR2 (germline): ENHRY, SYGVKD. This CDR3 reads CATTGQGALYEQYF. The CDR3 region has the DNA TGTGCCACAACCGGACAGGGGGCGCTTTACGAGCAGTACTTC.

This chain uses TRBV5-1 with TRBJ1-5; tentative D call: TRBD1 (5 bases). Trimming shortened V by 4 bases and J by 7 bases, and 12 bases separated the two germline ends. The germline CDR1 and CDR2 sequences are SGHRS and YFSETQ. This CDR3 contains 13 residues. The CDR3 bases are TGCGCCAGCAGCCTTGGGGGGGACCAGCCCCAGCATTTT. It specifies CASSLGGDQPQHF.

This clone was recorded a few times. The V and J genes are TRBV6-6 and TRBJ2-7; TRBD1 might be the D (6 bases). The germline CDR1 and CDR2 sequences are MNHNY and SVGAGI (reference sequence). This CDR3 spans 13 amino acids. Trimming shortened V by 5 bases and J by 2 bases, and 10 bases separated the two germline ends. The CDR3 reads CASSPTGTYEQYF. Written as DNA, the CDR3 is TGTGCCAGCAGTCCCACAGGGACCTACGAGCAGTACTTC.

The rearrangement links TRBV19 to TRBJ1-2; unclear D gene. CDR3 length: 15 amino acids. Trimming pared 7 bases from V and 4 bases from J, leaving 19 bases between. CDR1 and CDR2 (germline): LNHDA, SQIVND (reference sequence). CDR3 nucleotides: TGTGCCAGTAACCCCTGGGTTAGCGGTCGCTATGGCTACACCTTC. This sequence encodes CASNPWVSGRYGYTF.

The table lists this clone with a few counts. This chain uses TRBV4-1 with TRBJ2-7; 9 bases agree with TRBD2. The germline V gene has CDR1 MGHRA and CDR2 YSYEKL. The ends lost 1 base at V and 6 bases at J; junction bases unmatched: 19. This CDR3 has 19 residues. CDR3 sequence: CASSQVPLLPGLAGSEQYF. CDR3 DNA: TGCGCCAGCAGCCAAGTCCCACTACTGCCGGGACTAGCAGGGAGCGAGCAGTACTTC.

This sequence joins TRBV5-4 and TRBJ2-3; 14 bases agree with TRBD2. The CDR3 covers 17 residues. CDR1 is SGHNT and CDR2 is YYREEE in the germline V gene (reference sequence). J was trimmed by 4 bases and V by 2 bases; bases with no gene match: 6. The CDR3 DNA reads TGTGCCAGCAGCTTAGGACTAGCGGGGGGTGTGTCAGATACGCAGTATTTT. Its translation is CASSLGLAGGVSDTQYF.

This clone was observed a few times. The chain carries TRBV27 and TRBJ1-6; unclear D gene. The length of the CDR3 is 14 residues. Germline CDR1 reads MNHEY; CDR2 reads SMNVEV (reference sequence). Trimming left V 4 bases short and J 1 base short, with 5 bases between. The CDR3 sequence is CASSSGSYNSPLHF. CDR3 DNA: TGTGCCAGCAGTTCGGGGTCCTATAATTCACCCCTCCACTTT.

The chain employs TRBV29-1 and TRBJ2-7; the match to TRBD1 covers 8 bases. V was clipped by 4 bases and J by 2 bases; unmatched bases: 1. Germline V lookup: CDR1 SQVTM, CDR2 ANQGSEA. The CDR3 consists of 12 residues. The CDR3 protein is CSVGQGTYEQYF. CDR3 DNA: TGCAGCGTTGGACAGGGGACCTACGAGCAGTACTTC.

This clone was seen only once. The J gene is TRBJ2-1, the V gene TRBV5-4; D not certain. There are 16 residues in the CDR3. Germline V lookup: CDR1 SGHNT, CDR2 YYREEE (reference sequence). The V end was cut by 2 bases, the J end by 0 bases, with 12 bases between. The CDR3 DNA reads as TGTGCCAGCAGCTTCGGCGGTAGTAGCTCCTACAATGAGCAGTTCTTC. This gives the protein CASSFGGSSSYNEQFF. Together with reference TRBV5-4 and TRBJ2-1, the CDR3 gives the full variable domain: ETGVTQSPTHLIKTRGQQVTLRCSSQSGHNTVSWYQQALGQGPQFIFQYYREEENGRGNFPPRFSGLQFPNYSSELNVNALELDDSALYLCASSFGGSSSYNEQFFGPGTRLTVL.

The chain carries TRBV7-9 and TRBJ2-5; TRBD1 matches at 7 bases. V dropped 4 bases and J dropped 2; count of bases not matched to a gene: 4. This CDR3 is 14 amino acids long. Looked up from germline, CDR1 is SEHNR and CDR2 is FQNEAQ (reference sequence). This CDR3 is CASSSGQAQETQYF. The CDR3 region has the DNA TGTGCCAGCAGCTCAGGACAGGCTCAAGAGACCCAGTACTTC.

The V call is TRBV27, the J call TRBJ2-6; 8 bases align to TRBD2. Germline CDR1 and CDR2: MNHEY and SMNVEV (reference sequence). Losses at the gene ends were 6 bases for V and 2 bases for J; bases not matched to a gene: 6. CDR3 length: 16 residues. The CDR3 DNA reads TGTGCCAGCAGCCCTCGGGGGGGCCCTGGGGCCAACGTCCTGACTTTC. This gives the protein CASSPRGGPGANVLTF.

The gene calls are TRBV4-2 and TRBJ2-2; 7 bases are shared with TRBD2. V gave up 4 bases and J gave up 2 bases; unmatched junction bases: 7. This CDR3 is built from 16 residues. The germline V gene has CDR1 LGHNA and CDR2 YNFKEQ. The CDR3 coding sequence is TGTGCCAGCAGCCCCCGGCGGGGGTCCAACACCGGGGAGCTGTTTTTT. Amino acid sequence: CASSPRRGSNTGELFF.

This clone appeared once. The rearrangement uses TRBV5-6 and TRBJ1-1; 10 positions agree with TRBD1. Germline V gene sequence: CDR1 SGHDT, CDR2 YYEEEE. The CDR3 is 15 residues long. The V and J ends lost 5 bases and 4 bases, in that order; junction bases with no gene match: 8. Written as DNA, the CDR3 is TGTGCCAGCAGGTCCGGGACAGGGGCGCCCACTGAAGCTTTCTTT. It yields the protein CASRSGTGAPTEAFF.

The count of this clone is one. The chain combines TRBV12-5 with TRBJ2-3; 9 bases are shared with TRBD1. From germline, CDR1 is LGHNT and CDR2 FRNRAP. CDR3 length: 14 amino acids. V dropped 5 bases and J dropped 3; count of bases not matched to a gene: 3. In DNA, the CDR3 is TGTGCTAGTGGTACAGGGACAGGGACAGATACGCAGTATTTT. Its translation: CASGTGTGTDTQYF.

Only a few counts were recorded for this clone. The J gene is TRBJ1-6, the V gene TRBV2, with 9 bases matching TRBD1. The CDR3 length is 13 residues. The trim removed 4 bases at V and 8 bases at J, leaving 0 bases unmatched. CDR1 and CDR2 from the germline V gene are SNHLY and FYNNEI. The CDR3 DNA is TGTGCCAGCAGTGGACAGGGGGATTCACCCCTCCACTTT. This encodes CASSGQGDSPLHF.

The CDR3 coding sequence is TGTGCCAGCAGCTTTACAACCCCCGGGTATAGCGAGCAGTACTTC. It codes for CASSFTTPGYSEQYF. The chain carries TRBV7-8 and TRBJ2-7; D gene unclear. This CDR3 contains 15 residues. CDR1 and CDR2 from the germline V gene are SGHVS and FQNEAQ. With 3 bases removed from V and 6 bases from J, the gap between germline ends came to 18 bases. Drawing the rest from reference TRBV7-8 and TRBJ2-7, the complete variable domain is GAGVSQSPRYKVAKRGQDVALRCDPISGHVSLFWYQQALGQGPEFLTYFQNEAQLDKSGLPSDRFFAERPEGSVSTLKIQRTQQEDSAVYLCASSFTTPGYSEQYFGPGTRLTVT.